This T cell receptor (beta chain) was recovered during a study of blood T cell repertoires in COVID-19. Background on the study: Sites in the United States, Italy and Spain provided acute and convalescent COVID-19 samples. PBMCs, B-cell-depleted T cells, or T cells provided the cDNA or gDNA that made up the material.

In the authors' methods: Reference gene primer amplification yielded estimated nucleated cell counts. Libraries were prepared by immunoSEQ multiplex PCR; TCRdb keeps only in-frame clonotypes and omits some of them. That table supplies the V and J calls and clone size; D and trimming were determined from the DNA. The sample holds 300,000 to 400,000 clones, around nine tenths seen once. Specimen: peripheral blood. The TCR was taken from a human donor in a cohort sampled during active COVID-19.

The CDR3 DNA is TGTGCCAGCAGTTACTACAGGACTAGCTGGATCACCGGGGAGCTGTTTTTT. This translates into CASSYYRTSWITGELFF. The chain has TRBV6-8 and TRBJ2-2; the match to TRBD2 covers 8 bases. Germline CDR1 MNHGY, CDR2 SAAAGT. The CDR3 is 17 residues long. J was trimmed by 4 bases and V by 1 base; bases with no gene match: 8.